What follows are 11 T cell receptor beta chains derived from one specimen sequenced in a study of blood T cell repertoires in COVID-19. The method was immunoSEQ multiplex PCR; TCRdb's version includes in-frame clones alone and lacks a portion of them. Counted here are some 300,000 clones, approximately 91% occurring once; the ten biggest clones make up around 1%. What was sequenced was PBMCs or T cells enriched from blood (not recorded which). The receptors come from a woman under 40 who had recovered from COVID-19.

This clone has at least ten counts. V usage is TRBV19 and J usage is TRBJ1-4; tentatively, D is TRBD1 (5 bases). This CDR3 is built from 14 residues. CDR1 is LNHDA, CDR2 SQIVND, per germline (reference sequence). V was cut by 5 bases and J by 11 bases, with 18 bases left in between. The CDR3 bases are TGTGCCAGTAGTTCGTTCGGGGACTTGAGGAAACTGTTTTTT. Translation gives CASSSFGDLRKLFF. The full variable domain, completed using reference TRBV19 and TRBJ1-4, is DGGITQSPKYLFRKEGQNVTLSCEQNLNHDAMYWYRQDPGQGLRLIYYSQIVNDFQKGDIAEGYSVSREKKESFPLTVTSAQKNPTAFYLCASSSFGDLRKLFFGSGTQLSVL.

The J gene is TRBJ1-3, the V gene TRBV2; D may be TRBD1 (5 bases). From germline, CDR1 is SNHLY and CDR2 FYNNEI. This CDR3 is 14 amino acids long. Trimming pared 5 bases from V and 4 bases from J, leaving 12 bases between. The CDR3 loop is CASSSQGVGNTIYF. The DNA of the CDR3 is TGTGCCAGCAGTTCTCAGGGTGTCGGAAACACCATATATTTT.

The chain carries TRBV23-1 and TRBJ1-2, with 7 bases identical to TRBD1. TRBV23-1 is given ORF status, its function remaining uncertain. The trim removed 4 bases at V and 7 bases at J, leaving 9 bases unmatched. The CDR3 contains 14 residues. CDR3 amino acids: CASSRAVTGIGYTF. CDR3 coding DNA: TGCGCCAGCAGTCGAGCCGTGACAGGGATTGGCTACACCTTC.

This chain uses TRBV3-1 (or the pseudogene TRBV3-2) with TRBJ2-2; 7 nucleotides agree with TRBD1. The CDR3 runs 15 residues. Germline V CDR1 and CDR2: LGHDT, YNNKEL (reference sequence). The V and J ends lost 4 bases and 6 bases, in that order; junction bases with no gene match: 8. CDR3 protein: CASSRDRVVAGELFF. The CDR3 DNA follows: TGTGCCAGCAGCCGAGACAGGGTGGTTGCCGGGGAGCTGTTTTTT.

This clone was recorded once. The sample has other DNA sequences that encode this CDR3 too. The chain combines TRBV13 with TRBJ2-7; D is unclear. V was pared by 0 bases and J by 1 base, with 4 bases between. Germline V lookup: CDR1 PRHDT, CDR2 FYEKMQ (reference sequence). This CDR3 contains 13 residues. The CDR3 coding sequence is TGTGCCAGCAGCTTAGGCCGTTCCTACGAGCAGTACTTC. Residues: CASSLGRSYEQYF. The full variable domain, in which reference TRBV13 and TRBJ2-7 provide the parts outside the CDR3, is AAGVIQSPRHLIKEKRETATLKCYPIPRHDTVYWYQQGPGQDPQFLISFYEKMQSDKGSIPDRFSAQQFSDYHSELNMSSLELGDSALYFCASSLGRSYEQYFGPGTRLTVT.

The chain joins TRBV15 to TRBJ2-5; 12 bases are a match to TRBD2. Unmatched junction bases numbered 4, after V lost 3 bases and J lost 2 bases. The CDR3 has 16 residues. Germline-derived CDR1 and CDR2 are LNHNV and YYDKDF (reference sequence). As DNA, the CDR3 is TGTGCCACCAGCAGGGGGACTAGCGGGTCTCAAGAGACCCAGTACTTC. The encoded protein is CATSRGTSGSQETQYF.

CDR3 DNA: TGTGCCTGGAGTGTACGCAGGGCTGAAAAACTGTTTTTT. This sequence encodes CAWSVRRAEKLFF. The chain carries TRBV30 and TRBJ1-4; D may be TRBD1 (5 bases). This CDR3 contains 13 residues. V lost 0 bases to trimming and J lost 7 bases, with 9 bases between them. Per the germline V gene, CDR1 is GTSNPN and CDR2 is SVGIG (reference sequence).

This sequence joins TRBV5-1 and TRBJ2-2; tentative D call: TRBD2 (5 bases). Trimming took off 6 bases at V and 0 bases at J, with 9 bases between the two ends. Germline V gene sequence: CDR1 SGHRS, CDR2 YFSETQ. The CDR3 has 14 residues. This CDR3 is CASKIASNTGELFF. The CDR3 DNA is TGCGCCAGCAAGATAGCGTCGAACACCGGGGAGCTGTTTTTT.

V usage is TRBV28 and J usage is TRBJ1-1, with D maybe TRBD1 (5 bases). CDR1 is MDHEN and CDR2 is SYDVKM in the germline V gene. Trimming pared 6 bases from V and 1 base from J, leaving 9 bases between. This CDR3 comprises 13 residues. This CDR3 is CASSQGWNTEAFF. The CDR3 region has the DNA TGTGCCAGCAGCCAGGGTTGGAACACTGAAGCTTTCTTT.

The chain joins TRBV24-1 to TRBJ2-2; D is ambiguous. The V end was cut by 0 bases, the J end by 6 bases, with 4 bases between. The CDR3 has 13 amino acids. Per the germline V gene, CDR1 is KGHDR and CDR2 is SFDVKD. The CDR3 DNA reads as TGTGCCACCAGTGATTTGGAGGCCGGGGAGCTGTTTTTT. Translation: CATSDLEAGELFF.

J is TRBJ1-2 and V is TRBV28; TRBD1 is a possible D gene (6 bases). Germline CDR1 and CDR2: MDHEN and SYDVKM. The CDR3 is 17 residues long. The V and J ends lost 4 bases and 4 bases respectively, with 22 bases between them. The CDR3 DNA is TGTGCCAGCAGTTCCCTGGGCGCGGTAGGGGGTAGCTATGGCTACACCTTC. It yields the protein CASSSLGAVGGSYGYTF.